Listed here is a single T cell receptor (beta chain). V was shortened by 4 bases and J by 8 bases, with 6 bases between the two germline ends. This CDR3 has 12 amino acids. Germline V CDR1 and CDR2: MNHEY, SMNVEV (reference sequence). This sample was taken from a study of blood T cell repertoires in COVID-19. Original methodology: Estimation of nucleated cell counts relied on the amplification of reference gene primers. The repertoire was sequenced with immunoSEQ multiplex PCR; TCRdb's copy has only in-frame clones and lacks some. V, J and clone size derive from that table, while D and trimming were established from the DNA sequence. The sample includes approximately 50,000 clones, approximately 82% of them seen just once.

The sequencing sample was made of peripheral blood. This TCR was sampled from a human donor in a cohort sampled during active COVID-19. This chain uses TRBV27 with TRBJ1-6, with D perhaps matching TRBD1 (6 bases). The CDR3 coding sequence is TGTGCCAGCAGTTCAGGGGATTCACCCCTCCACTTT. It codes for CASSSGDSPLHF.